This TCR beta chain was sequenced during a study of T cells in localized non-small cell lung cancer. Concerning this clone itself: The antigen is undetermined.

General study points: A median of around 58 clones ranked among the top 100 in tumor appeared in adjacent lung.

V lost 4 bases and J lost 9, with 21 bases in between. Germline V gene sequence: CDR1 GTSNPN, CDR2 SVGIG (reference sequence). The CDR3 totals 14 residues. Repertoires were generated with immunoSEQ multiplex PCR, while TCRdb's copy carries only in-frame clones and drops some. The sample includes 26,000 or so clones, more than 85% of them seen just once. The sequence was obtained from a female donor aged 60 or older with stage II squamous cell lung carcinoma. The input for sequencing was peripheral blood, taken before any cancer treatment. This chain connects TRBV30 to TRBJ1-2; possible D gene TRBD1, 6 bases. The CDR3 loop reads CAWKTDRPLRSYTF. The CDR3 DNA follows: TGTGCCTGGAAAACGGACAGACCGCTAAGGAGCTACACCTTC.